This T cell receptor beta chain was recorded in a study of early T cells in non-severe SARS-CoV-2 infection. Unique molecular identifiers (one per individual cDNA molecule) were attached. TCRdb re-called the 5' RACE reads through MiXCR, storing one row per CDR3 protein. The repertoire includes 110,000 or so distinct CDR3 sequences, about 12% of them detected once, and 3.1% sits in the top ten. The sample consisted of whole blood. The TCR comes from an adult who was a healthcare worker with PCR-confirmed SARS-CoV-2 infection or an uninfected control (not recorded which).

In DNA form, the CDR3 reads TGTGCCAGAAGCCGCATAGGGACTAGCGGGAGAGGGTGTGGCAATGAGCAGTTCTTC. This translates into CARSRIGTSGRGCGNEQFF. The V gene is TRBV5-3, the J gene TRBJ2-1; TRBD2 matches 14 bases. TRBV5-3 is an open reading frame whose function is uncertain. This CDR3 has 19 residues. V was clipped by 4 bases and J by 6 bases; unmatched bases: 15.